This TCR beta chain was identified during a study of vaccination and CD4 T cells after COVID-19. Study as a whole: After nasal swab PCR-confirmed SARS-CoV-2, under ten convalescents had mild disease and one severe. The convalescents were made up of six males and four females, two of whom were Hispanic.

As to treatment: approximately nine-day PBMC culture with coronavirus spike peptide pools or control peptides (ViraFEST assay). Having spent 10 days in culture, CD4+ T cells were then isolated by negative selection. The germline V and J ends were trimmed by 3 bases and 7 bases, with 15 bases remaining between them. Looked up from germline, CDR1 is SGHRS and CDR2 is YFSETQ. The CDR3 loop spans 14 amino acids. General study findings and limits: Vaccine-specific clones in convalescent patients were spike mono-reactive in 304 of 307 cases.

On this clonotype: What it binds is unknown.

Sequence data for DNA of cultured CD4+ T cells were generated by the Oncomine TCR Beta short-read assay. Via MiXCR, TCRdb re-called the PCR reads, giving one row per CDR3 protein. The data show some 9,200 distinct CDR3 sequences, 30% to 40% seen once. The chain employs TRBV5-1 and TRBJ2-3; possibly TRBD2 for D (5 bases). The clonotype comes from a human donor who had recovered from COVID-19. Sequenced sample: CD4+ T cells from blood, cultured in vitro. The CDR3 is CASSSRDGWNTQYF. The CDR3 DNA follows: TGCGCCAGCAGCTCCCGGGATGGGTGGAATACGCAGTATTTT.